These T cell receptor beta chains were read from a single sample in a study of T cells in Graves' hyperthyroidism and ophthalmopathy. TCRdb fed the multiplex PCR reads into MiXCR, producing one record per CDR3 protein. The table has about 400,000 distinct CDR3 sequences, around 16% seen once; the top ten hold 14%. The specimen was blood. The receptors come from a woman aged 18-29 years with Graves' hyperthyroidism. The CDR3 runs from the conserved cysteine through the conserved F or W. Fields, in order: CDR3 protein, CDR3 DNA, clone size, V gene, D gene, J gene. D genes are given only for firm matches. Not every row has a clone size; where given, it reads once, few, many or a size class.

CASSLKGGRETQYF | TGTGCCAGCAGCCTCAAGGGGGGCAGGGAGACCCAGTACTTC | - | TRBV14 | - | TRBJ2-5
CASSYSFYEQYF | TGTGCCAGCAGTTACTCGTTTTACGAGCAGTACTTC | - | TRBV6-5 | - | TRBJ2-7
CASSSSGVPGEQYF | TGTGCCAGCAGCTCCTCAGGAGTCCCGGGAGAGCAGTACTTC | - | TRBV7-8 | - | TRBJ2-7
CASSLGQNTGELFF | TGTGCCAGCAGTTTAGGGCAGAACACCGGGGAGCTGTTTTTT | many | TRBV12-3/TRBV12-4 | - | TRBJ2-2
CASRPGMWNTEAFF | TGTGCCAGCCGACCGGGGATGTGGAACACTGAAGCTTTCTTT | many | TRBV28 | - | TRBJ1-1
CASKGMVLEKGETQYF | TGTGCCAGCAAGGGTATGGTTTTAGAAAAAGGAGAGACCCAGTACTTC | many | TRBV6-2/TRBV6-3 | - | TRBJ2-5
CASSEESSGNTIYF | TGTGCCAGCAGTGAAGAAAGCTCTGGAAACACCATATATTTT | many | TRBV2 | - | TRBJ1-3
CASSWGGYEQYF | TGTGCCAGCAGTTGGGGGGGATACGAGCAGTACTTC | many | TRBV12-3/TRBV12-4 | TRBD2 | TRBJ2-7
CASSLRREKLFF | TGTGCCAGCAGCCTGAGACGGGAAAAACTGTTTTTT | few | TRBV6-2/TRBV6-3 | - | TRBJ1-4
CASSLDRYNEQFF | TGTGCCAGCAGTCTTGACAGATACAATGAGCAGTTCTTC | many | TRBV6-1 | - | TRBJ2-1
CASSAQGGSTEAFF | TGTGCCAGTAGTGCCCAGGGGGGGAGCACTGAAGCTTTCTTT | - | TRBV19 | TRBD1 | TRBJ1-1
CASSQDDYTGGGETQYF | TGCGCCAGCAGCCAAGACGATTACACAGGGGGAGGAGAGACCCAGTACTTC | few | TRBV4-3 | TRBD1 | TRBJ2-5
CASTPVLSTDTQYF | TGTGCCAGCACCCCCGTGTTAAGCACAGATACGCAGTATTTT | many | TRBV11-3 | - | TRBJ2-3
CATSDREQDLSYNEQFF | TGTGCCACCAGTGACAGGGAACAGGACCTCTCCTACAATGAGCAGTTCTTC | few | TRBV24-1 | - | TRBJ2-1
CAILGQGATNTEAFF | TGTGCCATCCTAGGACAGGGGGCGACGAACACTGAAGCTTTCTTT | many | TRBV10-3 | TRBD1 | TRBJ1-1
CASNQGASEQYF | TGTGCCAGCAATCAGGGGGCGAGCGAGCAGTACTTC | - | TRBV6-1 | TRBD1 | TRBJ2-7
CASSRQRDGSYEQYF | TGTGCCAGCAGTAGGCAGCGGGACGGGTCCTACGAGCAGTACTTC | - | TRBV27 | TRBD2 | TRBJ2-7
CASSQVGVVMGGYTF | TGTGCCAGCAGCCAAGTTGGCGTGGTCATGGGTGGCTACACCTTC | - | TRBV14 | - | TRBJ1-2
CASSSPTPTGKLHGYTF | TGTGCCAGCAGCTCTCCCACCCCGACAGGGAAGTTACATGGCTACACCTTC | many | TRBV7-3 | TRBD1 | TRBJ1-2
CASSSTRNTGELFF | TGTGCCAGCAGTTCGACCCGGAACACCGGGGAGCTGTTTTTT | once | TRBV12-3/TRBV12-4 | - | TRBJ2-2
CASRGTSDPYNSPLHF | TGTGCCAGCAGGGGGACGTCTGATCCCTATAATTCACCCCTCCACTTT | many | TRBV13 | - | TRBJ1-6
CASSQHQGALGNEQFF | TGTGCCAGCAGTCAACATCAGGGGGCTCTGGGCAATGAGCAGTTCTTC | few | TRBV28 | TRBD1 | TRBJ2-1
CSVLTGTPYEQYF | TGCAGCGTCCTAACCGGGACTCCCTACGAGCAGTACTTC | - | TRBV29-1 | - | TRBJ2-7
CASNAPTGYQNYGYTF | TGTGCCAGCAACGCCCCGACAGGGTATCAGAACTATGGCTACACCTTC | many | TRBV28 | TRBD1 | TRBJ1-2
CAISETPGLNTGELFF | TGTGCCATCAGTGAGACGCCGGGACTAAACACCGGGGAGCTGTTTTTT | - | TRBV10-3 | TRBD2 | TRBJ2-2
CATRGGGDTEAFF | TGTGCCACCCGAGGAGGGGGTGACACTGAAGCTTTCTTT | many | TRBV7-9 | - | TRBJ1-1
CASSLALGQFF | TGTGCCAGCAGCTTAGCATTGGGGCAGTTCTTC | many | TRBV12-3/TRBV12-4 | - | TRBJ2-1
CSARVGRDQPQHF | TGCAGTGCTAGAGTAGGGCGAGATCAGCCCCAGCATTTT | - | TRBV20-1 | - | TRBJ1-5
CASSVADSVSYNEQFF | TGTGCCAGCAGCGTAGCTGATAGCGTCTCCTACAATGAGCAGTTCTTC | - | TRBV9 | - | TRBJ2-1
CASSPLAGGPPNTGELFF | TGTGCCAGCTCACCGCTAGCGGGGGGGCCCCCGAACACCGGGGAGCTGTTTTTT | few | TRBV18 | TRBD2 | TRBJ2-2
CASSPQTSGKTGELFF | TGTGCCAGCAGCCCCCAGACTAGCGGGAAAACCGGGGAGCTGTTTTTT | - | TRBV13 | TRBD2 | TRBJ2-2
CASSSRISVTSVGTGELFF | TGTGCCAGCAGCTCCCGGATTAGCGTCACATCGGTGGGCACCGGGGAGCTGTTTTTT | few | TRBV11-2 | - | TRBJ2-2
CASSLIGELSNGYTF | TGTGCCAGCAGCTTAATCGGGGAATTGTCCAATGGCTACACCTTC | few | TRBV7-3 | - | TRBJ1-2
CASDLQGNRYTF | TGTGCCAGCGATTTGCAGGGTAATCGCTACACCTTC | many | TRBV2 | - | TRBJ1-2
CASSYTRVTGELFF | TGTGCCAGCAGTTATACCAGGGTCACCGGGGAGCTGTTTTTT | - | TRBV6-2/TRBV6-3 | - | TRBJ2-2
CASSYSQGSRELFF | TGTGCCAGCAGTTACTCACAGGGATCCCGGGAGCTGTTTTTT | few | TRBV6-5 | - | TRBJ2-2
CASSVASGVYNEQFF | TGTGCCAGTAGTGTTGCTAGCGGGGTCTACAATGAGCAGTTCTTC | - | TRBV19 | TRBD2 | TRBJ2-1
CAITQGLNSPLHF | TGTGCCATCACCCAGGGACTAAATTCACCCCTCCACTTT | - | TRBV10-3 | - | TRBJ1-6
CSARDLAGAGETQYF | TGCAGTGCTAGAGATCTAGCGGGGGCGGGAGAGACCCAGTACTTC | many | TRBV20-1 | TRBD2 | TRBJ2-5
CASRLAGVTDTQYF | TGTGCCAGCAGGCTAGCGGGGGTCACAGATACGCAGTATTTT | many | TRBV28 | TRBD2 | TRBJ2-3
CASSRQGRGTEAFF | TGCGCCAGCAGCCGACAGGGACGGGGCACTGAAGCTTTCTTT | few | TRBV5-1 | TRBD1 | TRBJ1-1
CASSQSGVGGGNEQFF | TGTGCCAGCAGCCAGAGTGGGGTCGGGGGTGGGAATGAGCAGTTCTTC | few | TRBV7-3 | - | TRBJ2-1
CASQIGQGKNTEAFF | TGTGCCAGCCAAATAGGACAGGGAAAGAACACTGAAGCTTTCTTT | - | TRBV19 | TRBD1 | TRBJ1-1
CASSLPWGGNTEAFF | TGTGCCAGCAGCTTACCCTGGGGGGGTAATACTGAAGCTTTCTTT | many | TRBV7-2 | - | TRBJ1-1
CASSYSASGYNEQFF | TGTGCCAGCAGTTACTCGGCCAGCGGGTACAATGAGCAGTTCTTC | many | TRBV6-2/TRBV6-3 | - | TRBJ2-1
CASSRDSSGNTIYF | TGTGCCAGCTCACGAGACAGCTCTGGAAACACCATATATTTT | many | TRBV18 | - | TRBJ1-3
CASSAYKVNEQFF | TGTGCCAGCAGTGCTTATAAAGTTAACGAGCAGTTCTTC | many | TRBV2 | - | TRBJ2-1
CASSWEAGNEQFF | TGTGCCAGCAGCTGGGAAGCTGGCAATGAGCAGTTCTTC | - | TRBV11-2 | - | TRBJ2-1
CASSLLEFTGELFF | TGTGCCAGCAGTTTATTGGAATTCACCGGGGAGCTGTTTTTT | - | TRBV28 | - | TRBJ2-2
CASSLRDRGRGTEAFF | TGTGCCAGCAGCTTACGGGACAGGGGGCGCGGGACTGAAGCTTTCTTT | many | TRBV11-2 | TRBD1 | TRBJ1-1
CASSVLMAGVNSPLHF | TGTGCCAGCAGTGTCCTCATGGCAGGTGTTAATTCACCCCTCCACTTT | - | TRBV2 | - | TRBJ1-6
CASTLQRGSAEKLFF | TGTGCCAGCACCCTACAGAGGGGTTCGGCTGAAAAACTGTTTTTT | few | TRBV6-1 | - | TRBJ1-4
CATSRDRWVQETQYF | TGTGCCACCAGCAGAGATCGGTGGGTCCAAGAGACCCAGTACTTC | many | TRBV15 | - | TRBJ2-5
CASSYYPHNRVAKNIQYF | TGTGCCAGCAGTTACTACCCACACAACAGGGTAGCCAAAAACATTCAGTACTTC | - | TRBV6-6 | - | TRBJ2-4
CSARKGDFNYNEQFF | TGCAGTGCTAGAAAAGGGGACTTCAACTACAATGAGCAGTTCTTC | many | TRBV20-1 | - | TRBJ2-1